Below are 14 T cell receptor beta chains sequenced from a single sample in a study of blood T cell repertoires in COVID-19. The assay was immunoSEQ multiplex PCR, and TCRdb's table has in-frame clones only and misses some. The sample has about 230,000 clones; roughly 84% are singletons. The source material was peripheral blood. These receptors were taken from a man between 40 and 49 years old with acute or convalescent COVID-19.

The table lists this clone with a few counts. The chain uses TRBV11-2 and TRBJ2-2, with TRBD2 matching 9 bases. In germline, CDR1 is SGHAT, CDR2 FQNNGV. The CDR3 extends over 14 amino acids. The V gene end was trimmed by 9 bases and the J gene end by 6 bases; junction bases not matched to a gene: 8. CDR3 in DNA: TGTGCCAGTAAACCGGGACTAGCTGCCGGGGAGCTGTTTTTT. Its translation: CASKPGLAAGELFF. Drawing the rest from reference TRBV11-2 and TRBJ2-2, the complete variable domain is EAGVAQSPRYKIIEKRQSVAFWCNPISGHATLYWYQQILGQGPKLLIQFQNNGVVDDSQLPKDRFSAERLKGVDSTLKIQPAKLEDSAVYLCASKPGLAAGELFFGEGSRLTVL.

The V call is TRBV4-3, the J call TRBJ1-2, with D uncertain. The V gene lost 4 bases and the J gene lost 3 bases, with 9 bases spanning the gap. Germline V CDR1 and CDR2: LGHNA, YSLEER. The CDR3 covers 13 residues. The DNA of the CDR3 is TGCGCCAGCAGCCCGAGTGTCTACTATGGCTACACCTTC. It translates to CASSPSVYYGYTF.

This rearrangement joins TRBV7-6 to TRBJ2-5, with TRBD2 matching 7 bases. The CDR3 loop spans 14 amino acids. The J segment lost 0 bases and the V segment lost 7 bases, leaving 5 bases of the junction unmatched. The V gene's germline CDR1 is SGHVS and CDR2 FNYEAQ. The CDR3 DNA reads as TGTGCCAGCAAGAGGGGAGGGGACCAAGAGACCCAGTACTTC. Translation: CASKRGGDQETQYF.

The rearrangement links TRBV28 to TRBJ1-1, with 8 bases identical to TRBD1. CDR1 and CDR2 (germline): MDHEN, SYDVKM. This CDR3 has 15 residues. V was pared by 5 bases and J by 6 bases, with 11 bases of the junction left unmatched. CDR3 DNA sequence: TGTGCCAGCAGTATGGACAGGGTTGGTTTCGCTGAAGCTTTCTTT. Translating gives CASSMDRVGFAEAFF.

The CDR3: CASSPATTDNEKLFF. Written as DNA, the CDR3 is TGTGCCAGCTCACCGGCGACTACAGATAATGAAAAACTGTTTTTT. This rearrangement joins TRBV18 to TRBJ1-4; D gene uncertain. The germline V and J ends were trimmed by 3 bases and 4 bases, with 12 bases remaining between them. The CDR3 has 15 residues. The V gene's germline CDR1 is KGHSH and CDR2 LQKENI.

The chain uses TRBV5-1 and TRBJ1-1; D gene uncertain. The V and J ends lost 0 bases and 4 bases respectively, with 16 bases between them. The CDR3 totals 16 residues. Germline CDR1 and CDR2: SGHRS and YFSETQ. CDR3 residues: CASSLAVGERGTEAFF. Written as DNA, the CDR3 is TGCGCCAGCAGCTTGGCGGTGGGAGAAAGAGGCACTGAAGCTTTCTTT.

The chain is built from TRBV5-1 and TRBJ2-7; 7 bases fit TRBD1. This CDR3 has 15 residues. With V trimmed by 3 bases and J by 7 bases, 13 bases remained unmatched. CDR1 is SGHRS, CDR2 YFSETQ, per germline. CDR3 nucleotide sequence: TGCGCCAGCAGCTCGATACGAACCGGGACAGAAGAGCAGTACTTC. Its translation is CASSSIRTGTEEQYF.

The genes are TRBV18 and TRBJ2-1, with a weak D call TRBD2 (6 bases). The germline gives CDR1 KGHSH, CDR2 LQKENI. Trimming removed 4 bases at V and 4 bases at J, with 17 bases between. CDR3 length: 16 amino acids. The CDR3, as DNA: TGTGCCAGCTCACATTCCCGGGACTTCAGTTACAATGAGCAGTTCTTC. As protein: CASSHSRDFSYNEQFF.

This clone was counted between two and nine times. Other DNA sequences within the sample encode an identical CDR3. This rearrangement joins TRBV7-2 to TRBJ2-7; possible D gene TRBD2, 5 bases. The CDR3 length is 14 residues. The germline V gene has CDR1 SGHTA and CDR2 FQGNSA. Trimming cost V 3 bases and J 0 bases, with 9 bases left between them. CDR3: CASSFRTSSYEQYF. CDR3 DNA sequence: TGTGCCAGCAGCTTTCGGACTTCCTCCTACGAGCAGTACTTC.

The genes are TRBV7-8 and TRBJ1-5, with TRBD1 as a possible D gene (6 bases). V was shortened by 0 bases and J by 11 bases, with 14 bases between the two germline ends. The CDR3 sequence is 14 residues long. Germline V gives CDR1 SGHVS, CDR2 FQNEAQ. Written as DNA, the CDR3 is TGTGCCAGCAGCTTAGCGCGGGGGCAGGGGACCCAGCATTTT. It specifies CASSLARGQGTQHF.

V gene TRBV15 combines with J gene TRBJ2-3; 7 bases line up with TRBD1. With 3 bases clipped from V and 4 bases from J, the junction kept 4 bases outside the gene matches. This CDR3 has 14 residues. Germline V gene sequence: CDR1 LNHNV, CDR2 YYDKDF (reference sequence). In nucleotides, the CDR3 is TGTGCCACCAGCAGCCCCGGGACAGCAGATACGCAGTATTTT. It is translated as CATSSPGTADTQYF.

The chain links TRBV27 to TRBJ1-6, with D possibly matching TRBD1 (6 bases). The CDR3 loop spans 14 amino acids. Germline CDR1 reads MNHEY; CDR2 reads SMNVEV (reference sequence). Trimming took 7 bases from V and 7 from J, leaving 14 bases between them. The CDR3 DNA reads as TGTGCCAGCACCGCACAGGGTCCGAATTCACCCCTCCACTTT. Protein sequence: CASTAQGPNSPLHF.

V gene TRBV4-3 combines with J gene TRBJ2-5; the match to TRBD2 covers 9 bases. This CDR3 is 18 amino acids long. V lost 1 base to trimming and J lost 4 bases; unmatched junction nucleotides: 13. Germline CDR1 is LGHNA and CDR2 is YSLEER. CDR3 loop: CASSQVAGGRAPGETQYF. The CDR3 DNA reads TGCGCCAGCAGCCAAGTGGCGGGCGGGAGGGCGCCGGGAGAGACCCAGTACTTC.

This chain links TRBV5-3 with TRBJ2-5; TRBD2 agrees at 14 bases. TRBV5-3 is an ORF for which the function is uncertain. The length of the CDR3 is 18 residues. V was clipped by 8 bases and J by 5 bases; unmatched bases: 17. The CDR3 nucleotides read TGTGCCAGGACCCGGAGGACTAGCGGGGGGCCAAAGGGGGAGACCCAGTACTTC. Amino acids: CARTRRTSGGPKGETQYF.